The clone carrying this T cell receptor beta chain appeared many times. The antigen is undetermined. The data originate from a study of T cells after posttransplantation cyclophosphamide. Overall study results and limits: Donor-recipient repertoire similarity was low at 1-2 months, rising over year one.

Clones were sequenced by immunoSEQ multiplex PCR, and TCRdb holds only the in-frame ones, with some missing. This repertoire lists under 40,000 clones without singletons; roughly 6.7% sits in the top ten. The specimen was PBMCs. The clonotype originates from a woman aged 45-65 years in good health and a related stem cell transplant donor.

The CDR3 is CASRYPGQGVLEQYF. Here the CDR3 DNA reads TGTGCCAGCAGATATCCGGGACAGGGGGTCCTCGAGCAGTACTTC. The chain combines TRBV6-5 with TRBJ2-7; 11 bases fit TRBD1. The CDR3 consists of 15 residues. The J segment lost 6 bases and the V segment lost 6 bases, leaving 10 bases of the junction unmatched. Germline assignment: CDR1 MNHEY and CDR2 SVGAGI.